This entry lists 32 T cell receptor beta chains sequenced from one sample in a study of early T cells in non-severe SARS-CoV-2 infection (dated by TCRdb to the early 2020s). Receptor libraries were prepared by 5' RACE. The reads were generated on a NextSeq 500. TCRdb handled the public reads itself, with Q25 trimming in fastp and clone calling in MiXCR, and kept productive beta chains. Every CDR3 protein is listed once, alongside the most common genes and DNA of its rows. Here the sample has 63,000 or so distinct CDR3 sequences; 9.5% to 12% occur a single time. Jointly, the top ten make up 5.7% of the sample. The sample in question was whole blood, obtained at baseline. Every receptor here comes from an adult who was a healthcare worker with PCR-confirmed SARS-CoV-2 infection or an uninfected control (not recorded which).

This clonotype was detected a few times. In DNA form, the CDR3 reads TGTGCCAGCAGCTCATCGGTCTTAGAGACCCAGTACTTC. As protein: CASSSSVLETQYF. V is TRBV7-2 and J is TRBJ2-5, with D hard to call. The germline V gene has CDR1 SGHTA and CDR2 FQGNSA. Deletions cut 4 bases from V and 4 bases from J, with 10 bases between. The CDR3 length is 13 residues.

The chain uses TRBV20-1 and TRBJ2-1, with unresolved D. CDR1 and CDR2 (germline): DFQATT, SNEGSKA (reference sequence). The CDR3 spans 13 residues. Trimming shortened V by 3 bases and J by 0 bases, and 6 bases separated the two germline ends. DNA of the CDR3: TGCAGTGCTAGCTTAAGCTCCTACAATGAGCAGTTCTTC. It translates to CSASLSSYNEQFF.

Only a few counts were recorded for this clonotype. This rearrangement joins TRBV12-3 or TRBV12-4 to TRBJ1-6; D gene unclear. Trimming cost V 2 bases and J 2 bases, with 4 bases left between them. The CDR3 sequence is 14 residues long. The DNA for the CDR3 is TGTGCCAGCAGTTTATTACCCTATAATTCACCCCTCCACTTT. This gives the protein CASSLLPYNSPLHF.

Only a few counts were recorded for this clonotype. The chain has TRBV6-2 or TRBV6-3 and TRBJ1-1, with D possibly being TRBD1 (5 bases). V gave up 7 bases and J gave up 1 base, with 16 bases separating them. The CDR3 extends over 15 amino acids. Germline V gene data show CDR1 as MNHEY and CDR2 as SVGEGT. CDR3 coding DNA: TGTGCCAGCACCCGAGGACAAAAGGGGAACACTGAAGCTTTCTTT. Its translation is CASTRGQKGNTEAFF.

J is TRBJ1-6 and V is TRBV9; weak D call: TRBD1 (6 bases). The germline V gene encodes CDR1 SGDLS and CDR2 YYNGEE. The V gene lost 3 bases and the J gene lost 5 bases, with 15 bases spanning the gap. This CDR3 spans 16 amino acids. The CDR3 bases are TGTGCCAGCAGCGATAGACAGGAAAACAATAATTCACCCCTCCACTTT. The encoded protein is CASSDRQENNNSPLHF.

The genes are TRBV29-1 and TRBJ2-1; D may correspond to TRBD1 or TRBD2 (5 bases each). The CDR3 runs to 12 residues. Trimming removed 3 bases from V and 6 bases from J, with 9 bases in between. Germline-derived CDR1 and CDR2 are SQVTM and ANQGSEA. CDR3 DNA sequence: TGCAGCGTTGAGGGGGTAACCAATGAGCAGTTCTTC. Translating it yields CSVEGVTNEQFF.

This sequence joins TRBV14 and TRBJ1-2; D not certain. In germline, CDR1 is SGHDN, CDR2 FVKESK. CDR3 size: 14 residues. V shed 4 bases and J shed 1 base, with 10 bases lying between them. CDR3 sequence reads: CASSPVGFNYGYTF. Here the CDR3 DNA reads TGTGCCAGCAGCCCAGTTGGGTTTAACTATGGCTACACCTTC.

This clonotype has a handful of counts. The CDR3 protein is CASSSWLAEAFF. The DNA of the CDR3 is TGTGCCAGCAGCTCCTGGTTGGCTGAAGCTTTCTTT. The rearrangement links TRBV11-3 to TRBJ1-1; D unresolved. Germline values: CDR1 SGHNT, CDR2 YENEEA. The CDR3 consists of 12 residues. The V and J ends lost 4 bases and 6 bases respectively, with 9 bases between them. Full variable domain (rest looked up from reference TRBV11-3 and TRBJ1-1): EAGVVQSPRYKIIEKKQPVAFWCNPISGHNTLYWYLQNLGQGPELLIRYENEEAVDDSQLPKDRFSAERLKGVDSTLKIQPAELGDSAVYLCASSSWLAEAFFGQGTRLTVV.

The V gene is TRBV10-3, the J gene TRBJ2-5, with no clear D. Germline lookup yields CDR1 ENHRY and CDR2 SYGVKD. Trimming cost V 0 bases and J 0 bases, with 11 bases left between them. This CDR3 contains 16 residues. DNA of the CDR3: TGTGCCATCAGTGAGTCTAGCCCAGCGTACCAAGAGACCCAGTACTTC. Protein product: CAISESSPAYQETQYF.

A few counts support this clonotype. The rearrangement uses TRBV28 and TRBJ1-2, with D perhaps matching TRBD1 (5 bases). The CDR3 sequence is 14 residues long. V was clipped by 5 bases and J by 0 bases, with 10 bases between them. The germline V gene has CDR1 MDHEN and CDR2 SYDVKM. CDR3 amino acids: CASSGDGTNYGYTF. The CDR3 nucleotides are TGTGCCAGCAGTGGGGACGGAACTAACTATGGCTACACCTTC.

The chain couples TRBV12-3 or TRBV12-4 to TRBJ2-5, with unresolved D. The CDR3 runs to 12 residues. Trimming pared 6 bases from V and 3 bases from J, leaving 8 bases between. The CDR3: CASRIQEETQYF. The CDR3 DNA sequence: TGTGCCAGCAGAATCCAAGAAGAGACCCAGTACTTC.

In this sample, this clonotype turned up a few times. The V and J genes are TRBV11-2 and TRBJ2-3; 15 nucleotides match TRBD2. Germline V lookup: CDR1 SGHAT, CDR2 FQNNGV. The CDR3 runs to 18 residues. Trimming took 5 bases from V and 11 from J; bases not matched to a gene: 17. The CDR3 region is CASSTRGLAGGPPWEQYF. The CDR3 region has the DNA TGTGCCAGCAGCACCCGGGGACTAGCGGGGGGCCCACCTTGGGAGCAGTATTTT.

This clonotype was observed a few times. The gene calls are TRBV6-2 or TRBV6-3 and TRBJ2-7; D possibly matches TRBD1 or TRBD2 (6 bases each). The CDR3 length is 14 residues. Germline assignment: CDR1 MNHEY and CDR2 SVGEGT. V gave up 2 bases and J gave up 6 bases, with 14 bases separating them. DNA of the CDR3: TGTGCCAGCAGTTACCGGGCGGGGACATCCGAGCAGTACTTC. Its translation: CASSYRAGTSEQYF.

The rearrangement links TRBV27 to TRBJ1-2; D may be TRBD1 (6 bases). The CDR3 runs 14 residues. V lost 8 bases, J lost 3 bases, and 16 bases lay in between. Germline V lookup: CDR1 MNHEY, CDR2 SMNVEV (reference sequence). The CDR3 region is CASFGLTGDYGYTF. DNA of the CDR3: TGTGCCAGCTTTGGTCTGACAGGAGACTATGGCTACACCTTC.

This clonotype was counted between two and nine times. This rearrangement joins TRBV18 to TRBJ1-4, with 7 bases lining up with TRBD1. Losses at the gene ends were 0 bases for V and 0 bases for J; bases not matched to a gene: 1. Germline V CDR1 and CDR2: KGHSH, LQKENI. The CDR3 sequence is 16 residues long. In DNA form, the CDR3 reads TGTGCCAGCTCACCACCGGGGACAGCAACTAATGAAAAACTGTTTTTT. Protein sequence: CASSPPGTATNEKLFF.

This clonotype was seen ten or more times. The V and J genes are TRBV24-1 and TRBJ2-2; D unclear. Germline V CDR1 and CDR2: KGHDR, SFDVKD. The CDR3 runs to 15 residues. Between the trimmed V and J ends, which lost 1 base and 10 bases, there was a span of 15 bases. The CDR3 DNA sequence: TGTGCCACCAGTGATTTTCGGGCCCTGTCTGAGGAGCTGTTTTTT. This sequence encodes CATSDFRALSEELFF.

This clonotype was observed at least ten times. V gene TRBV5-1 combines with J gene TRBJ2-3; D gene unclear. Looked up from germline, CDR1 is SGHRS and CDR2 is YFSETQ. The CDR3 consists of 15 residues. The V gene lost 3 bases and the J gene lost 3 bases, with 14 bases spanning the gap. The CDR3 loop reads CASSYSGPPTDTQYF. Written as DNA, the CDR3 is TGCGCCAGCAGCTACTCTGGTCCGCCTACAGATACGCAGTATTTT.

At least ten counts were recorded for this clonotype. This sequence joins TRBV7-2 and TRBJ2-7, with D tentatively TRBD1 (6 bases). V lost 5 bases, J lost 4 bases, and 15 bases lay in between. Germline loops: CDR1 SGHTA, CDR2 FQGNSA. The CDR3 loop spans 14 amino acids. The CDR3 DNA is TGTGCCAGCAGCATAGACAGGATGACATACGAGCAGTACTTC. Its translation: CASSIDRMTYEQYF.

The chain uses TRBV5-1 and TRBJ1-1; perhaps TRBD1 as D (6 bases). Per the germline V gene, CDR1 is SGHRS and CDR2 is YFSETQ. V was trimmed by 0 bases and J by 1 base, leaving 10 bases between them. This CDR3 comprises 15 residues. This chain's CDR3 is CASSLAGQRNTEAFF. CDR3 sequence (DNA): TGCGCCAGCAGCTTGGCCGGACAGCGGAACACTGAAGCTTTCTTT.

This clonotype was detected ten times or more. V is TRBV19 and J is TRBJ1-6; D is unresolved. The ends were cut back, 8 bases at V and 8 bases at J, with 19 bases in the middle. This CDR3 has 15 amino acids. Per germline, CDR1 LNHDA and CDR2 SQIVND (reference sequence). This CDR3 reads CASRWPGTAYSPLHF. CDR3 sequence (DNA): TGTGCCAGTCGATGGCCGGGCACAGCCTATTCACCCCTCCACTTT. Using reference TRBV19 and TRBJ1-6 for the parts outside the CDR3, the full variable domain is DGGITQSPKYLFRKEGQNVTLSCEQNLNHDAMYWYRQDPGQGLRLIYYSQIVNDFQKGDIAEGYSVSREKKESFPLTVTSAQKNPTAFYLCASRWPGTAYSPLHFGNGTRLTVT.

The chain carries TRBV20-1 and TRBJ1-4; D remains unclear. Trimming shortened V by 4 bases and J by 5 bases, and 8 bases separated the two germline ends. The V gene's germline CDR1 is DFQATT and CDR2 SNEGSKA (reference sequence). This CDR3 contains 12 residues. In nucleotides, the CDR3 is TGCAGTGCTAAAGACAAGAATGAAAAACTGTTTTTT. This codes for CSAKDKNEKLFF.

Many counts were recorded for this clonotype. V usage is TRBV29-1 and J usage is TRBJ1-2; D call uncertain. Trimming left V 3 bases short and J 3 bases short, with 5 bases between. Germline values: CDR1 SQVTM, CDR2 ANQGSEA. The CDR3 covers 11 residues. CDR3 residues: CSVDKYYGYTF. The CDR3 nucleotides read TGCAGCGTTGACAAGTACTATGGCTACACCTTC.

This clonotype was recorded many times. The rearrangement uses TRBV6-2 or TRBV6-3 and TRBJ2-4, with D possibly TRBD2 on 6 matching bases. V lost 5 bases and J lost 13, with 12 bases in between. The germline CDR1 and CDR2 sequences are MNHEY and SVGEGT. The CDR3 has 11 residues. The CDR3 protein is CASSVGGVQYF. CDR3 coding DNA: TGTGCCAGCAGTGTCGGGGGAGTACAGTACTTC.

On this clonotype itself: Being one base from a much bigger clone, this may be a read error. The chain couples TRBV6-6 to TRBJ1-4, with 7 bases that match TRBD1. Per germline, CDR1 MNHNY and CDR2 SVGAGI (reference sequence). Trimming at V came to 8 bases and at J to 7 bases, leaving 7 bases not matched to a gene. The CDR3 consists of 13 residues. CDR3 region: CASSQGGGEKLFF. CDR3 nucleotide sequence: TGTGCCAGCTCCCAGGGGGGAGGTGAAAAACTGTTTTTT.

At least ten counts were recorded for this clonotype. V and J are TRBV19 and TRBJ2-6; 9 bases fit TRBD1. The CDR3 has 19 residues. J was trimmed by 1 base and V by 3 bases; bases with no gene match: 10. Germline V gene sequence: CDR1 LNHDA, CDR2 SQIVND (reference sequence). The CDR3 loop is CASSIAPGQGSSGANVLTF. For the CDR3, the DNA is TGTGCCAGTAGTATCGCACCGGGACAGGGTTCATCTGGGGCCAACGTCCTGACTTTC.

This clonotype was seen at least ten times. The J gene is TRBJ2-1, the V gene TRBV5-4; 11 bases are a match to TRBD2. From germline, CDR1 is SGHNT and CDR2 YYREEE (reference sequence). This CDR3 is built from 15 residues. J gave up 7 bases and V 1 base, and 4 bases lay outside the gene matches. The CDR3 region has the DNA TGTGCCAGCAGCTTGAGGCTAGCGGGAGGAAATGAGCAGTTCTTC. Translating it yields CASSLRLAGGNEQFF.

This clonotype was detected only a few times. The V call is TRBV14, the J call TRBJ1-2; D is uncertain. Trimming cost V 1 base and J 4 bases, with 13 bases left between them. The germline gives CDR1 SGHDN, CDR2 FVKESK. There are 15 residues in the CDR3. CDR3 in amino acids: CASSQVLGSSYGYTF. The CDR3 bases are TGTGCCAGCAGCCAAGTTCTGGGGAGCTCCTATGGCTACACCTTC.

This clonotype came up many times. The chain carries TRBV7-2 and TRBJ2-3; 11 nucleotides agree with TRBD2. Germline trimming cut 2 bases from V and 4 bases from J; bases unmatched to any gene: 14. CDR3 size: 19 residues. Germline CDR1 SGHTA, CDR2 FQGNSA. CDR3 sequence reads: CASSLSIWGSGGASDTQYF. CDR3 nucleotide sequence: TGTGCCAGCAGCTTAAGTATCTGGGGTAGCGGGGGGGCGTCAGATACGCAGTATTTT.

The V and J genes are TRBV20-1 and TRBJ1-2; a possible D gene is TRBD1 (5 bases). With 1 base removed from V and 1 base from J, the gap between germline ends came to 10 bases. CDR3 length: 14 residues. CDR1 DFQATT and CDR2 SNEGSKA come from the germline V gene (reference sequence). The CDR3 here is CSARVPGLNYGYTF. In DNA, the CDR3 is TGCAGTGCTAGAGTCCCGGGGCTTAACTATGGCTACACCTTC.

This clonotype was counted at least ten times. The V call is TRBV29-1, the J call TRBJ1-3, with a weak D call TRBD1 (5 bases). Trimming cost V 1 base and J 3 bases, with 16 bases left between them. The CDR3 is 16 residues long. Germline loops: CDR1 SQVTM, CDR2 ANQGSEA. The CDR3: CSVEVGGGAFGNTIYF. CDR3 DNA: TGCAGCGTTGAAGTCGGAGGAGGGGCGTTTGGAAACACCATATATTTT. The full variable domain, rest sourced from reference TRBV29-1 and TRBJ1-3, is SAVISQKPSRDICQRGTSLTIQCQVDSQVTMMFWYRQQPGQSLTLIATANQGSEATYESGFVIDKFPISRPNLTFSTLTVSNMSPEDSSIYLCSVEVGGGAFGNTIYFGEGSWLTVV.

The rearrangement links TRBV20-1 to TRBJ1-6, with TRBD1 identical over 7 bases. The germline gives CDR1 DFQATT, CDR2 SNEGSKA (reference sequence). J lost 8 bases, V lost 4 bases, and 11 bases had no gene match. The CDR3 runs to 15 residues. CDR3 in DNA: TGCAGTGCTACGACCCAGGGACAGCTGGATTCACCCCTCCACTTT. It yields the protein CSATTQGQLDSPLHF.

This clonotype has at least ten counts. The V gene is TRBV7-2, the J gene TRBJ2-3; the match to TRBD2 covers 10 bases. CDR3 length: 15 amino acids. J was trimmed by 1 base and V by 4 bases; bases with no gene match: 2. Germline V gene data show CDR1 as SGHTA and CDR2 as FQGNSA. The CDR3 here is CASSSGTSGTDTQYF. The CDR3 nucleotides are TGTGCCAGCAGCTCCGGGACTAGCGGCACAGATACGCAGTATTTT. The complete variable domain, with remaining parts taken from reference TRBV7-2 and TRBJ2-3, reads GAGVSQSPSNKVTEKGKDVELRCDPISGHTALYWYRQSLGQGLEFLIYFQGNSAPDKSGLPSDRFSAERTGGSVSTLTIQRTQQEDSAVYLCASSSGTSGTDTQYFGPGTRLTVL.